This T cell receptor (beta chain) emerged from a study of PD-1 blockade in classical Hodgkin lymphoma. Findings and limits, study-wide: Newly diagnosed patients were reported to start with lower TCR diversity than healthy donors. Sources of repertoire differences remain undefined, possibly disease activity or prior therapy.

Each patient experienced a relapse that followed autologous stem cell transplantation, and brentuximab vedotin exposure varied. Concerning this clone: What it binds is not known.

TCRdb keeps only in-frame clones here, not all; method: immunoSEQ multiplex PCR. The repertoire holds more than 20,000 clones, with over 75% as singletons. V dropped 4 bases and J dropped 4 bases, with 11 bases sitting between them. The CDR3 totals 14 residues. The germline gives CDR1 SNHLY, CDR2 FYNNEI. This receptor was obtained from a human donor with classical Hodgkin lymphoma. The sequences come from peripheral blood mononuclear cells (PBMCs), collected before the second cycle of nivolumab. The J gene is TRBJ1-5, the V gene TRBV2, with a possible D match to TRBD1 (6 bases). CDR3 sequence reads: CASSVGRGNQPQHF. CDR3 bases: TGTGCCAGCAGTGTAGGCAGGGGTAATCAGCCCCAGCATTTT.